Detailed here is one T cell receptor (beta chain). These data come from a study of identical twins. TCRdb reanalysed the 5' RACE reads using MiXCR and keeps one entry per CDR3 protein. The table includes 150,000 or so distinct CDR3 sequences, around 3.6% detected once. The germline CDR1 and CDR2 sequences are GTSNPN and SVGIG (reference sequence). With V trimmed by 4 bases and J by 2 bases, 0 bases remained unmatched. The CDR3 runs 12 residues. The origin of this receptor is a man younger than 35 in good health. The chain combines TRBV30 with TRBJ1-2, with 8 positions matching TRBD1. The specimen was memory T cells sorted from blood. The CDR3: CAWTGGNYGYTF. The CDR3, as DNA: TGTGCCTGGACAGGGGGCAACTATGGCTACACCTTC. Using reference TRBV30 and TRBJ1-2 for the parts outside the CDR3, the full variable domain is SQTIHQWPATLVQPVGSPLSLECTVEGTSNPNLYWYRQAAGRGLQLLFYSVGIGQISSEVPQNLSASRPQDRQFILSSKKLLLSDSGFYLCAWTGGNYGYTFGSGTRLTVV.